This T cell receptor beta chain was obtained from a study of shared clonotypes between healthy human individuals. Overall study results and limits: Naive subsets generally exceeded memory subsets in estimated richness. The four-donor shared clonotypes exceeded non-shared clonotypes in generation probability, with non-shared ones scoring lower.

The data were produced by immunoSEQ multiplex PCR, yet TCRdb's version contains in-frame clones alone and is incomplete. Of about 2 million clones in the sample, about 95% were seen once. The naive CD8 subset, CD45RO-negative cells positively selected for CCR7, excluded terminally differentiated effector memory CD45RA+ cells. The CDR3 is 14 amino acids. Germline values: CDR1 MNHEY, CDR2 SMNVEV (reference sequence). V dropped 5 bases and J dropped 1; count of bases not matched to a gene: 2. As regards this clone: Its antigen is currently unknown.

The chain is built from TRBV27 and TRBJ2-3; 8 nucleotides align to TRBD1. This TCR came from a man aged 18 to 29 in good health. What was sequenced was naive CD8+ T cells sorted from blood. The CDR3 loop is CASSLDRGTDTQYF. As DNA, the CDR3 is TGTGCCAGCAGTCTGGACAGGGGCACAGATACGCAGTATTTT.